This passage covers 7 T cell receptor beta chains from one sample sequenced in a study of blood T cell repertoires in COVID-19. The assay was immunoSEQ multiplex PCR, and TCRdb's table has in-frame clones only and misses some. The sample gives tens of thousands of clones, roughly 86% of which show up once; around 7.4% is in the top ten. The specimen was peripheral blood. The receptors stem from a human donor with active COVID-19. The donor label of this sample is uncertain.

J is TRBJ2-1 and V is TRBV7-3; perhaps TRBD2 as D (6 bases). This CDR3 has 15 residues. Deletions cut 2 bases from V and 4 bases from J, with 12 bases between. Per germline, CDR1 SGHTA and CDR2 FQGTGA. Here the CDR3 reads CASSLLAGNYNEQFF. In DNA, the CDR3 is TGTGCCAGCAGCTTACTCGCGGGGAATTACAATGAGCAGTTCTTC. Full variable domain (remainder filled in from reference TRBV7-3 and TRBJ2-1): GAGVSQTPSNKVTEKGKYVELRCDPISGHTALYWYRQSLGQGPEFLIYFQGTGAADDSGLPNDRFFAVRPEGSVSTLKIQRTERGDSAVYLCASSLLAGNYNEQFFGPGTRLTVL.

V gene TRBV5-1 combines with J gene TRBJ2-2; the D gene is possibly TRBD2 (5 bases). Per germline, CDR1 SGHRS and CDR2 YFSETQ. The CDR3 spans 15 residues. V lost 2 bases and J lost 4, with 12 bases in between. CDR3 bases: TGCGCCAGCAGCTTCAATAGCGCGGGCACCGGGGAGCTGTTTTTT. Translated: CASSFNSAGTGELFF.

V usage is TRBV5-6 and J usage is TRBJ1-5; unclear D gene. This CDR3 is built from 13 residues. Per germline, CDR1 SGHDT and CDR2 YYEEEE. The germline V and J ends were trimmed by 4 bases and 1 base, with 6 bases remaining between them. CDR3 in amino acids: CASSTRSNQPQHF. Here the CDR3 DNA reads TGTGCCAGCAGCACCAGAAGCAATCAGCCCCAGCATTTT.

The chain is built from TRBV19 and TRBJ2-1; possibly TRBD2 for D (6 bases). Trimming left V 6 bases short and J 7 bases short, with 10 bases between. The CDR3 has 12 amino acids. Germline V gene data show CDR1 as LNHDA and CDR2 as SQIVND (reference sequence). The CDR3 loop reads CASSGGWNEQFF. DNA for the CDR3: TGTGCCAGTAGCGGGGGATGGAATGAGCAGTTCTTC. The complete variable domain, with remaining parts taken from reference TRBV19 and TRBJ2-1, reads DGGITQSPKYLFRKEGQNVTLSCEQNLNHDAMYWYRQDPGQGLRLIYYSQIVNDFQKGDIAEGYSVSREKKESFPLTVTSAQKNPTAFYLCASSGGWNEQFFGPGTRLTVL.

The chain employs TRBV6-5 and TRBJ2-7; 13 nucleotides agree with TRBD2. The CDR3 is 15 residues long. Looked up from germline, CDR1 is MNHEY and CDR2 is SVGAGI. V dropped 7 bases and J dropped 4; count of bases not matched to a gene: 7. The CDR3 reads CASTDWTSGSYEQYF. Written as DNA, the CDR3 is TGTGCCAGCACAGATTGGACTAGCGGGAGTTACGAGCAGTACTTC.

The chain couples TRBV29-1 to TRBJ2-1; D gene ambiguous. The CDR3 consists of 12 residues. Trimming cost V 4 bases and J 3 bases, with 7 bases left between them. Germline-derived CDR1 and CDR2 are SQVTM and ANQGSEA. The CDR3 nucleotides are TGCAGCGTTGGGTACGGCTACAATGAGCAGTTCTTC. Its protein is CSVGYGYNEQFF.

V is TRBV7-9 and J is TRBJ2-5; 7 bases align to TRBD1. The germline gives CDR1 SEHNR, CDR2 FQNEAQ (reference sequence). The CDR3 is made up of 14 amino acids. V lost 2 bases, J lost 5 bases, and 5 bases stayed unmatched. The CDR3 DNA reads TGTGCCAGCAGCTTATTACAGGGGCGTGAGACCCAGTACTTC. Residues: CASSLLQGRETQYF.